The sequence of this T cell receptor beta chain was determined in a study of cytomegalovirus exposure and HLA in healthy donors. Findings and limits, study-wide: In vitro confirmation showed a few CMV-associated chains to be CMV antigen specific. The listing of roughly 160 TCR beta chains classed them as cytomegalovirus-associated. Most sequenced TCRs were rare (though some public TCRs occurred in many donors).

These donors were members of the approximately 120-subject validation cohort, a group separate from the roughly 670-subject first cohort. With respect to this clone: Its specificity is unknown.

Per germline, CDR1 SEHNR and CDR2 FQNEAQ (reference sequence). This CDR3 has 11 residues. Between the trimmed V and J ends, which lost 2 bases and 8 bases, there was a span of 4 bases. The protocol was immunoSEQ multiplex PCR, while the TCRdb copy is restricted to in-frame clones and leaves out a portion. The sample consists of 100,000 to 150,000 clones, around 90% of them appearing once. The rearrangement joins TRBV7-9 to TRBJ2-1; D remains unclear. This clonotype originated in a woman in her late teens or twenties in good health and CMV-seronegative. Sequenced sample: PBMCs. CDR3 bases: TGTGCCAGCAGCTTAATCGATGAGCAGTTCTTC. This encodes CASSLIDEQFF.